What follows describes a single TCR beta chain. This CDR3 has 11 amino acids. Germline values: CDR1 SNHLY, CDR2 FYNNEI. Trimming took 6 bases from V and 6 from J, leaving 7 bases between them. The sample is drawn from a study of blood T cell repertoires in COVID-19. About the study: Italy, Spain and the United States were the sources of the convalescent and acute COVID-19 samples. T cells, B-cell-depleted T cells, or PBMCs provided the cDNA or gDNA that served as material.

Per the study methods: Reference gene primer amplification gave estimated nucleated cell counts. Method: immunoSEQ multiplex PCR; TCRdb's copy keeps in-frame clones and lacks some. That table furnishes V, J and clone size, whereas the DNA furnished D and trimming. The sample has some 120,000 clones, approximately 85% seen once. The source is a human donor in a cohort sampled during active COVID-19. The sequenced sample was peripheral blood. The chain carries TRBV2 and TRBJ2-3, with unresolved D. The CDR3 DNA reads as TGTGCCAGCAGCGCCCGGGATACGCAGTATTTT. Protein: CASSARDTQYF.